The 29 T cell receptor beta chains presented below share a single source sample, sequenced in a study of blood T cell repertoires in COVID-19. Sequenced by immunoSEQ multiplex PCR; TCRdb stores in-frame clones only, minus some. The profile shows fewer than 450,000 clones, roughly 86% of them singletons. Source material: PBMCs or T cells enriched from blood (not recorded which). The receptors stem from a middle-aged woman with acute COVID-19.

This chain's CDR3 is CASSPSDNEAKNIQYF. The CDR3 coding sequence is TGTGCCAGCAGCCCATCGGACAACGAAGCCAAAAACATTCAGTACTTC. The chain combines TRBV4-2 with TRBJ2-4, with D possibly being TRBD1 (5 bases). Trimming shortened V by 4 bases and J by 0 bases, and 13 bases separated the two germline ends. CDR3 size: 16 residues. CDR1 and CDR2 from the germline V gene are LGHNA and YNFKEQ.

The V and J genes are TRBV4-1 and TRBJ1-6; TRBD1 agrees at 8 bases. V lost 1 base and J lost 9; bases outside the gene matches: 5. This CDR3 spans 15 amino acids. Germline CDR1 MGHRA, CDR2 YSYEKL. CDR3 amino acids: CASSQGTGGISPLHF. Here the CDR3 DNA reads TGCGCCAGCAGCCAAGGCACAGGGGGAATTTCACCCCTCCACTTT.

J is TRBJ2-3 and V is TRBV27; TRBD2 might be the D (5 bases). The CDR3 is made up of 14 amino acids. Trimming took off 2 bases at V and 1 base at J, with 7 bases between the two ends. Germline CDR1 is MNHEY and CDR2 is SMNVEV (reference sequence). The CDR3 nucleotides are TGTGCCAGCAGTTTAAGGCGGGGCACAGATACGCAGTATTTT. Protein sequence: CASSLRRGTDTQYF.

The rearrangement uses TRBV10-2 and TRBJ2-7, with 8 bases matching TRBD2. The junction had 6 bases not matched to a gene; V was cut back by 4 bases and J by 7 bases. Germline values: CDR1 WSHSY, CDR2 SAAADI. The CDR3 totals 13 residues. The CDR3 nucleotides read TGCGCCAGCAGTGGACGGGGGGGTTTGGAGCAGTACTTC. As protein: CASSGRGGLEQYF.

The genes are TRBV5-1 and TRBJ2-2; D perhaps matches TRBD1 (6 bases). V was pared by 1 base and J by 5 bases, with 12 bases between. The CDR3 totals 15 residues. Germline CDR1 SGHRS, CDR2 YFSETQ. CDR3 residues: CASSLSGTQTGELFF. DNA for the CDR3: TGCGCCAGCAGCTTGTCCGGGACACAGACCGGGGAGCTGTTTTTT.

The chain recombines TRBV11-2 with TRBJ2-1, with D uncertain. This CDR3 has 16 amino acids. In germline, CDR1 is SGHAT, CDR2 FQNNGV. V was clipped by 0 bases and J by 5 bases, with 14 bases between them. This chain's CDR3 is CASSLEPWAGNNEQFF. As DNA, the CDR3 is TGTGCCAGCAGCTTAGAACCGTGGGCTGGAAACAATGAGCAGTTCTTC. The full variable domain, completed using reference TRBV11-2 and TRBJ2-1, is EAGVAQSPRYKIIEKRQSVAFWCNPISGHATLYWYQQILGQGPKLLIQFQNNGVVDDSQLPKDRFSAERLKGVDSTLKIQPAKLEDSAVYLCASSLEPWAGNNEQFFGPGTRLTVL.

The chain has TRBV7-9 and TRBJ2-5; D perhaps matches TRBD1 (6 bases). With 1 base removed from V and 4 bases from J, the gap between germline ends came to 10 bases. The CDR3 is 14 amino acids. Germline CDR1 SEHNR, CDR2 FQNEAQ (reference sequence). The CDR3 DNA is TGTGCCAGCAGCTTAGAGCAGGGGCGAGAGACCCAGTACTTC. It yields the protein CASSLEQGRETQYF.

The rearrangement links TRBV24-1 to TRBJ2-1; 8 bases fit TRBD1. Germline V gene sequence: CDR1 KGHDR, CDR2 SFDVKD. With V trimmed by 3 bases and J by 7 bases, 4 bases remained unmatched. CDR3 length: 14 amino acids. The CDR3 loop reads CATSDPGTGNEQFF. The CDR3 nucleotides are TGTGCCACCAGTGATCCCGGGACAGGAAATGAGCAGTTCTTC.

V usage is TRBV7-9 and J usage is TRBJ1-5; D remains unclear. In germline, CDR1 is SEHNR, CDR2 FQNEAQ (reference sequence). V lost 5 bases, J lost 8 bases, and 19 bases lay in between. This CDR3 is built from 15 residues. The CDR3 DNA is TGTGCCAGCAGCCCCCACGGGAGTTTCTCTGAGCCCCAGCATTTT. Its protein product is CASSPHGSFSEPQHF.

This chain uses TRBV25-1 with TRBJ1-4; D not resolved. CDR1 MGHDK and CDR2 SYGVNS come from the germline V gene. CDR3 size: 16 residues. The germline V and J ends were trimmed by 1 base and 5 bases, with 14 bases remaining between them. The CDR3 DNA reads as TGTGCCAGCAGTGAATCCCCTGGGAGCGGAAATGAAAAACTGTTTTTT. Its translation is CASSESPGSGNEKLFF.

This chain links TRBV7-8 with TRBJ2-3; 11 bases are shared with TRBD2. The germline V gene has CDR1 SGHVS and CDR2 FQNEAQ. The CDR3 is 16 residues long. Trimming took 5 bases from V and 2 from J; bases not matched to a gene: 6. CDR3 DNA sequence: TGTGCCAGCAGCCCCAATAGCGGGGGGGTCACAGATACGCAGTATTTT. It yields the protein CASSPNSGGVTDTQYF.

The CDR3 DNA reads TGTGCCAGCAGCTCCCCGGACAGGAACACTGAAGCTTTCTTT. It is translated as CASSSPDRNTEAFF. This chain links TRBV7-9 with TRBJ1-1; D is perhaps TRBD1 (6 bases). Trimming took 4 bases from V and 1 from J, leaving 10 bases between them. This CDR3 region has 14 residues. Germline V lookup: CDR1 SEHNR, CDR2 FQNEAQ (reference sequence).

The rearrangement joins TRBV15 to TRBJ2-3; possible D gene TRBD1, 5 bases. Trimming removed 1 base at V and 10 bases at J, with 12 bases between. CDR3 length equals 13 residues. Germline loops: CDR1 LNHNV, CDR2 YYDKDF (reference sequence). For the CDR3, the DNA is TGTGCCACCAGCAGAGTGTCAGGGTTGGCGCAGTATTTT. Amino acids: CATSRVSGLAQYF.

The chain is built from TRBV19 and TRBJ2-2; TRBD1 matches at 7 bases. This CDR3 region has 16 residues. Germline CDR1 reads LNHDA; CDR2 reads SQIVND (reference sequence). Unmatched junction bases numbered 9, after V lost 5 bases and J lost 3 bases. The DNA for the CDR3 is TGTGCCAGTAGTTCTAGACAGGGAATTGACACCGGGGAGCTGTTTTTT. This gives the protein CASSSRQGIDTGELFF.

This clone was seen more than once but under ten times. The chain has TRBV12-3 or TRBV12-4 and TRBJ1-1; TRBD1 might be the D (6 bases). The CDR3 totals 13 residues. V lost 6 bases and J lost 5, with 13 bases in between. CDR3 coding DNA: TGTGCCAGCAGCTGGGGACACAGGACTGAAGCTTTCTTT. This codes for CASSWGHRTEAFF.

This clone has a single count. The chain carries TRBV5-1 and TRBJ1-2; no reliable D call. The CDR3 spans 15 residues. V shed 0 bases and J shed 4 bases, with 13 bases lying between them. Per germline, CDR1 SGHRS and CDR2 YFSETQ. CDR3 coding DNA: TGCGCCAGCAGCTTGGCAGGCGTACAATCCTATGGCTACACCTTC. Translation: CASSLAGVQSYGYTF.

This chain joins TRBV11-3 and TRBJ2-1; 8 nucleotides agree with TRBD1. J was trimmed by 3 bases and V by 4 bases; bases with no gene match: 8. Germline V gene lookup returns CDR1 SGHNT and CDR2 YENEEA. The CDR3 spans 16 residues. For the CDR3, the DNA is TGTGCCAGCAGCTCCACCGGGACAGGACGCTACAATGAGCAGTTCTTC. Translation gives CASSSTGTGRYNEQFF.

The CDR3 sequence is CASHHRGFGTRDGYTF. The CDR3 nucleotides read TGTGCCAGTCACCATCGGGGGTTCGGGACTAGGGATGGCTACACCTTC. The V and J genes are TRBV19 and TRBJ1-2; possible D gene TRBD1, 5 bases. Trimming removed 8 bases at V and 6 bases at J, with 25 bases between. The V gene's germline CDR1 is LNHDA and CDR2 SQIVND (reference sequence). The CDR3 runs 16 residues.

The sample holds one count of this clone. The genes are TRBV11-2 and TRBJ1-1; D is unresolved. Germline loops: CDR1 SGHAT, CDR2 FQNNGV. This CDR3 has 12 residues. Trimming stripped 5 bases from V and 6 bases from J, with 10 bases between. Here the CDR3 reads CASSNGRPEAFF. The CDR3 nucleotides are TGTGCCAGCAGCAACGGCAGGCCTGAAGCTTTCTTT.

The V gene is TRBV6-4, the J gene TRBJ1-2; 7 nucleotides agree with TRBD1. Germline V lookup: CDR1 MRHNA, CDR2 SNTAGT. This CDR3 region has 16 residues. V gave up 6 bases and J gave up 5 bases; unmatched junction bases: 15. The CDR3, as DNA: TGTGCCAGCAGCAAAATCTTTCAACAGGGGAGTTATGGCTACACCTTC. This sequence encodes CASSKIFQQGSYGYTF.

The chain has TRBV27 and TRBJ1-2, with a tentative D call TRBD1 (6 bases). Trimming took 6 bases from V and 1 from J, leaving 15 bases between them. Germline assignment: CDR1 MNHEY and CDR2 SMNVEV (reference sequence). CDR3 length: 15 residues. In nucleotides, the CDR3 is TGTGCCAGCAGCTCCCCAGGGGCGCTTAACTATGGCTACACCTTC. It yields the protein CASSSPGALNYGYTF.

The chain couples TRBV18 to TRBJ2-7; D may be TRBD1 (6 bases). Trimming shortened V by 5 bases and J by 3 bases, and 11 bases separated the two germline ends. This CDR3 spans 13 amino acids. CDR1 is KGHSH, CDR2 LQKENI, per germline. In nucleotides, the CDR3 is TGTGCCAGCTCATTTGCAGGGGACTACGAGCAGTACTTC. Translating gives CASSFAGDYEQYF.

The count of this clone is one. V gene TRBV9 combines with J gene TRBJ2-1; 13 bases align to TRBD2. Germline assignment: CDR1 SGDLS and CDR2 YYNGEE. V lost 0 bases and J lost 9; bases outside the gene matches: 3. This CDR3 region has 15 residues. The CDR3 coding sequence is TGTGCCAGCAGCGTAGGAAGACTAGCGGGGGGTGAGCAGTTCTTC. Translating it yields CASSVGRLAGGEQFF.

The chain uses TRBV19 and TRBJ2-2, with 11 bases matching TRBD1. The CDR3 runs 16 residues. CDR1 LNHDA and CDR2 SQIVND come from the germline V gene (reference sequence). V shed 5 bases and J 6 bases; nucleotides not matched to a gene: 8. The CDR3, as DNA: TGTGCCAGTAGTCCTCAACCGGGACAGGGGGCCGGGGAGCTGTTTTTT. It is translated as CASSPQPGQGAGELFF.

The rearrangement joins TRBV28 to TRBJ1-6; weak D call: TRBD1 (5 bases). This CDR3 comprises 17 residues. Trimming cost V 3 bases and J 4 bases, with 16 bases left between them. From germline, CDR1 is MDHEN and CDR2 SYDVKM. The CDR3 coding sequence is TGTGCCAGCAGTTTGCCGGGGGTGGGAGGGTATAATTCACCCCTCCACTTT. Protein sequence: CASSLPGVGGYNSPLHF.

The chain joins TRBV9 to TRBJ1-2, with 7 positions matching TRBD1. Germline V gene lookup returns CDR1 SGDLS and CDR2 YYNGEE. The CDR3 loop spans 16 amino acids. V lost 3 bases, J lost 4 bases, and 12 bases stayed unmatched. The CDR3 loop is CASSAAHRQGGYGYTF. CDR3 in DNA: TGTGCCAGCAGCGCAGCCCACCGACAGGGAGGCTATGGCTACACCTTC.

This chain uses TRBV5-4 with TRBJ2-5; the match to TRBD2 covers 16 bases. Germline loops: CDR1 SGHNT, CDR2 YYREEE (reference sequence). There are 17 residues in the CDR3. The V gene end was trimmed by 3 bases and the J gene end by 5 bases; junction bases not matched to a gene: 7. The CDR3 region has the DNA TGTGCCAGCAGCTCGGGACTAGCGGGGGGGCCGTTCGAGACCCAGTACTTC. Protein product: CASSSGLAGGPFETQYF.

The J gene is TRBJ2-2, the V gene TRBV2, with D tentatively TRBD2 (5 bases). This CDR3 comprises 15 residues. CDR1 SNHLY and CDR2 FYNNEI come from the germline V gene. V lost 7 bases, J lost 0 bases, and 12 bases lay in between. CDR3 in amino acids: CASKNGIANTGELFF. The DNA for the CDR3 is TGTGCCAGCAAAAACGGGATCGCGAACACCGGGGAGCTGTTTTTT. Full variable domain (outside the CDR3, taken from reference TRBV2 and TRBJ2-2): EPEVTQTPSHQVTQMGQEVILRCVPISNHLYFYWYRQILGQKVEFLVSFYNNEISEKSEIFDDQFSVERPDGSNFTLKIRSTKLEDSAMYFCASKNGIANTGELFFGEGSRLTVL.

V gene TRBV7-9 combines with J gene TRBJ2-5; TRBD1 agrees at 8 bases. After removal of 5 bases from V and 4 bases from J, the junction contained 3 bases not matched to a gene. Germline loops: CDR1 SEHNR, CDR2 FQNEAQ (reference sequence). The CDR3 extends over 13 amino acids. This chain's CDR3 is CASSLGTGETQYF. The CDR3 nucleotides are TGTGCCAGCAGCCTCGGGACAGGAGAGACCCAGTACTTC. Full variable domain (missing parts from reference TRBV7-9 and TRBJ2-5): DTGVSQNPRHKITKRGQNVTFRCDPISEHNRLYWYRQTLGQGPEFLTYFQNEAQLEKSRLLSDRFSAERPKGSFSTLEIQRTEQGDSAMYLCASSLGTGETQYFGPGTRLLVL.